This TCR beta chain was found in a study of T cell clones after liver transplantation (dated by TCRdb to between 2018 and 2021). Broadly, across the study: ITN030ST, the source of the samples, was a randomized trial that attempted immunosuppression withdrawal within 2 years of liver transplantation. After a pre-transplant mixed lymphocyte reaction, TCRbeta sequencing was used to pinpoint donor-reactive T cell clones, which were subsequently tracked in post-transplant blood. Third party-reactive TCRbeta sequences were also identified from pre-transplant MLRs to serve as an antigen-independent comparator for donor-reactive sequences. Of the eight recipients, three were HCV-positive, while the remaining recipients had been transplanted for non-autoimmune, non-viral indications. Until randomization at 12-24 months post-transplant, subjects were given standard immunosuppression, with no induction therapy. Tolerance was defined as complete immunosuppression withdrawal for at least one year with no rise in liver enzymes beyond twice the upper limit of normal. Blood samples were collected pre-transplant, then pre-randomization ahead of withdrawal, and finally post-randomization once withdrawal had either been completed or failed. The studied cohort comprised 8 liver transplant recipients, 3 classified as tolerant and 5 as non-tolerant. Broad study findings and their caveats: A greater decline was seen for donor-reactive sequences than for third party-reactive sequences, suggesting partial antigen-specific deletion unrelated to withdrawal success. When repertoire turnover was taken into account, detection of donor-reactive sequences was significantly reduced in 7 of 8 subjects for CD4 and in 8 of 8 subjects for CD8. Because allograft tissue specimens were not available, migration of donor-reactive T cells into the graft, rather than deletion, may have occurred. A significant post-transplant decrease in circulating donor-reactive CD4 TCRbeta sequences was observed in 5 of 8 subjects, irrespective of tolerance or HCV status. The conclusions were considered preliminary, being limited by small, heterogeneous patient numbers and non-standardized post-transplant time points. In two subjects, low numbers of available donor cells limited the measurable donor-reactive repertoire.

The time point label, read with the paper, signifies: pre-transplant. Thawed unstimulated PBMCs were stained for CD3, CD4 and CD8 and FACS-sorted into CD3+CD4+ and CD3+CD8+ populations. Randomization to immunosuppression withdrawal applied to every one of the 8 studied subjects. The Qiagen DNeasy Blood and Tissue Kit was used to isolate genomic DNA. As encoded in the germline V gene (reference sequence), CDR1 is MNHEY while CDR2 is SMNVEV. Measured from the cysteine to the phenylalanine, the CDR3 is 15 residues long. Only the CDR3 portion is preserved as DNA: 45 bases, with reading frame beginning at the first base. The junction shows trimming of 2 bases on V and 6 bases on J, plus 14 bases between the germline ends. This clone was picked up one time. No antigen is known for it. No much larger clone is present one base from it, and per-base qualities are unavailable. Frozen genomic DNA underwent high-throughput TCRbeta CDR3 sequencing by immunoSEQ, including PCR amplification, mapping, bias correction and internal controls. In the source study's methods: Productive rearrangements were kept, and unique TCRbeta sequences were defined by CDR3 nucleotide sequence plus V and J gene. Donor-reactive sequences required at least 5-fold expansion in CFSE-low cells versus unstimulated pre-transplant cells and at least 0.01% frequency. To ensure at least 90% detection power, minimum frequency thresholds were set for each subject based on that subject's lowest-template unstimulated sample. Repertoire turnover was measured by Jensen-Shannon divergence between the top 1000 TCRbeta sequences post- and pre-transplant. Changes in detection of donor-reactive sequences were tested with two-sided Fisher's exact tests. The table comes from immuneACCESS by way of TCRdb, which keeps in-frame sequences with V and J called. Part of the clones is missing from these tables; in studies checked, under half for an unresolved V gene and the rest for unknown reasons. V, J and clone size were drawn from that table, and D and trimming were deduced from the DNA. The sample includes about 15,000 clones, with around 90% observed a single time. Of the sample, 40% to 50% falls within the top ten clones.

The chain was built from TRBV27 and TRBJ1-5, with an unclear D gene assignment. The receptor comes from a human donor who received a liver transplant. Sample: CD8+ T cells from blood, taken before liver transplant. The CDR3 here reads CASSLGWDLGQPQHF. The DNA sequence follows: TGTGCCAGCAGTTTAGGGTGGGATCTGGGTCAGCCCCAGCATTTT.